Listed here are 22 T cell receptor beta chains from one sample, sequenced in a study of blood T cell repertoires in COVID-19. Generated by immunoSEQ multiplex PCR, the TCRdb table keeps only in-frame clones and is missing some. Of a few hundred thousand clones in the sample, 75% to 90% were seen once. The specimen was peripheral blood. The receptors were gathered from a man aged 25-40 years with active or convalescent COVID-19.

V gene TRBV5-1 combines with J gene TRBJ1-2; TRBD1 is a possible D gene (5 bases). The CDR3 loop spans 15 amino acids. Germline V CDR1 and CDR2: SGHRS, YFSETQ. V lost 2 bases, J lost 2 bases, and 13 bases lay in between. The CDR3 bases are TGCGCCAGCAGCTTCACAGGCGAAACGAACTATGGCTACACCTTC. Translated: CASSFTGETNYGYTF.

The rearrangement uses TRBV18 and TRBJ2-7; 8 bases agree with TRBD2. This CDR3 comprises 15 residues. Per the germline V gene, CDR1 is KGHSH and CDR2 is LQKENI. V lost 2 bases, J lost 2 bases, and 5 bases stayed unmatched. The CDR3 loop is CASSPGGGGTYEQYF. In DNA form, the CDR3 reads TGTGCCAGCTCACCAGGCGGCGGGGGGACCTACGAGCAGTACTTC.

The chain combines TRBV5-1 with TRBJ2-7; D might be TRBD1 (5 bases). The CDR3 loop spans 14 amino acids. V lost 1 base and J lost 3, with 11 bases in between. Germline loops: CDR1 SGHRS, CDR2 YFSETQ. CDR3 sequence (DNA): TGCGCCAGCAGCTTGAGAGACAGTTACTACGAGCAGTACTTC. This codes for CASSLRDSYYEQYF.

The chain uses TRBV15 and TRBJ2-7, with 9 nucleotides matching TRBD1. Losses at the gene ends were 0 bases for V and 5 bases for J; bases not matched to a gene: 11. Germline V CDR1 and CDR2: LNHNV, YYDKDF (reference sequence). The CDR3 covers 17 residues. In DNA, the CDR3 is TGTGCCACCAGCAGAGAAAGACCCGGGACAGGGTACCACGAGCAGTACTTC. Amino acids: CATSRERPGTGYHEQYF. The whole variable domain, remainder taken from reference TRBV15 and TRBJ2-7, is DAMVIQNPRYQVTQFGKPVTLSCSQTLNHNVMYWYQQKSSQAPKLLFHYYDKDFNNEADTPDNFQSRRPNTSFCFLDIRSPGLGDTAMYLCATSRERPGTGYHEQYFGPGTRLTVT.

The V gene is TRBV25-1, the J gene TRBJ1-1; 9 bases are a match to TRBD1. J lost 5 bases, V lost 8 bases, and 15 bases had no gene match. The germline CDR1 and CDR2 sequences are MGHDK and SYGVNS. CDR3 length equals 16 residues. CDR3 nucleotide sequence: TGTGCCAGCCGAAATATACAGGGGGCGGGGAGGACTGAAGCTTTCTTT. As protein: CASRNIQGAGRTEAFF. Complete variable domain (other parts from reference TRBV25-1 and TRBJ1-1): EADIYQTPRYLVIGTGKKITLECSQTMGHDKMYWYQQDPGMELHLIHYSYGVNSTEKGDLSSESTVSRIRTEHFPLTLESARPSHTSQYLCASRNIQGAGRTEAFFGQGTRLTVV.

The chain combines TRBV7-2 with TRBJ1-1; D might be TRBD1 (5 bases). The length of the CDR3 is 13 residues. From germline, CDR1 is SGHTA and CDR2 FQGNSA. V lost 5 bases and J 1 base, leaving 8 bases between the germline ends. The CDR3 sequence: CASSRQGNTEAFF. The DNA for the CDR3 is TGTGCCAGCAGCCGTCAGGGGAACACTGAAGCTTTCTTT.

The gene calls are TRBV3-1 (or the pseudogene TRBV3-2) and TRBJ2-5; D perhaps matches TRBD2 (5 bases). The CDR3 totals 13 residues. CDR1 and CDR2 (germline): LGHDT, YNNKEL (reference sequence). V shed 1 base and J shed 5 bases, with 8 bases lying between them. CDR3 bases: TGTGCCAGCAGCCAAGGTAGCGTGGAGACCCAGTACTTC. It specifies CASSQGSVETQYF.

The chain uses TRBV5-4 and TRBJ2-5; 8 nucleotides line up with TRBD2. Germline-derived CDR1 and CDR2 are SGHNT and YYREEE (reference sequence). This CDR3 spans 14 amino acids. V shed 4 bases and J 10 bases; nucleotides not matched to a gene: 12. The CDR3 nucleotides are TGTGCCAGCAGCGGGTCGGGACTAGGTCCGGACCAGTACTTC. This translates into CASSGSGLGPDQYF. The full variable domain, completed using reference TRBV5-4 and TRBJ2-5, is ETGVTQSPTHLIKTRGQQVTLRCSSQSGHNTVSWYQQALGQGPQFIFQYYREEENGRGNFPPRFSGLQFPNYSSELNVNALELDDSALYLCASSGSGLGPDQYFGPGTRLLVL.

The genes are TRBV5-4 and TRBJ1-1; D unclear. V was cut by 4 bases and J by 5 bases, with 24 bases left in between. Germline loops: CDR1 SGHNT, CDR2 YYREEE (reference sequence). The CDR3 length is 17 residues. The CDR3 DNA reads TGTGCCAGCAGCAAAACAAATGGGTGGGGTGGGAGAACTGAAGCTTTCTTT. Its protein is CASSKTNGWGGRTEAFF.

In DNA, the CDR3 is TGTGCCAGCAGCGTCGGGAGACCCGAGGGTGAAAAACTGTTTTTT. Protein product: CASSVGRPEGEKLFF. This sequence joins TRBV7-8 and TRBJ1-4; D is unresolved. The CDR3 runs 15 residues. V lost 5 bases and J 7 bases, leaving 17 bases between the germline ends. Germline V CDR1 and CDR2: SGHVS, FQNEAQ.

V gene TRBV5-6 combines with J gene TRBJ1-5; D possibly corresponds to TRBD1 (5 bases). Trimming left V 4 bases short and J 2 bases short, with 7 bases between. Germline V gives CDR1 SGHDT, CDR2 YYEEEE. The CDR3 length is 13 residues. DNA of the CDR3: TGTGCCAGCAGCGCAGGGCGCAATCAGCCCCAGCATTTT. This translates into CASSAGRNQPQHF.

J is TRBJ2-7 and V is TRBV5-5; the match to TRBD1 covers 7 bases. Germline CDR1 reads SGHKS; CDR2 reads YYEKEE (reference sequence). This CDR3 comprises 15 residues. V was pared by 3 bases and J by 2 bases, with 8 bases of the junction left unmatched. The CDR3 sequence: CASSYNRGLTYEQYF. The CDR3, as DNA: TGTGCCAGCAGCTACAACAGGGGCCTGACCTACGAGCAGTACTTC. The full variable domain, completed using reference TRBV5-5 and TRBJ2-7, is DAGVTQSPTHLIKTRGQQVTLRCSPISGHKSVSWYQQVLGQGPQFIFQYYEKEERGRGNFPDRFSARQFPNYSSELNVNALLLGDSALYLCASSYNRGLTYEQYFGPGTRLTVT.

V and J are TRBV20-1 and TRBJ2-3; D possibly corresponds to TRBD1 (6 bases). Germline CDR1 DFQATT, CDR2 SNEGSKA (reference sequence). The CDR3 sequence is 15 residues long. The V end lost 3 bases, the J end lost 2 bases, and 15 bases lay between the germline ends. The CDR3 bases are TGCAGTGCTAGTGCAGGGGCAGGGTACACAGATACGCAGTATTTT. This translates into CSASAGAGYTDTQYF.

The V call is TRBV2, the J call TRBJ1-6, with 7 positions matching TRBD1. The germline V gene encodes CDR1 SNHLY and CDR2 FYNNEI. V lost 7 bases and J lost 5; bases outside the gene matches: 5. This CDR3 contains 14 residues. CDR3 nucleotide sequence: TGTGCCAGCAAACGGGACAGTAATAATTCACCCCTCCACTTT. It specifies CASKRDSNNSPLHF.

The rearrangement joins TRBV27 to TRBJ1-1, with TRBD1 matching over 10 bases. Trimming removed 6 bases from V and 10 bases from J; junction bases left unmatched: 8. CDR1 is MNHEY, CDR2 SMNVEV, per germline (reference sequence). The CDR3 totals 13 residues. In nucleotides, the CDR3 is TGTGCCAGCAGCCGACAGGGGGCGGGTGCAGCTTTCTTT. Translating it yields CASSRQGAGAAFF.

This chain uses TRBV3-1 (or the pseudogene TRBV3-2) with TRBJ2-2; 12 positions match TRBD2. With 0 bases clipped from V and 5 bases from J, the junction kept 4 bases outside the gene matches. Per germline, CDR1 LGHDT and CDR2 YNNKEL (reference sequence). This CDR3 is built from 17 residues. The DNA for the CDR3 is TGTGCCAGCAGCCAAGAGACAGGACTAGCGGGGACCGGGGAGCTGTTTTTT. This codes for CASSQETGLAGTGELFF.

In its sample, this clone was seen once. J is TRBJ1-2 and V is TRBV27, with D possibly being TRBD1 (5 bases). CDR3 length: 12 amino acids. Between the trimmed V and J ends, which lost 8 bases and 8 bases, there was a span of 15 bases. CDR1 is MNHEY and CDR2 is SMNVEV in the germline V gene (reference sequence). The CDR3 bases are TGTGCCAGCGGCGATCGGGGGAGCGGCTACACCTTC. As protein: CASGDRGSGYTF.

The chain couples TRBV6-2 or TRBV6-3 to TRBJ2-5, with D maybe TRBD2 (5 bases). The CDR3 loop spans 13 amino acids. Germline-derived CDR1 and CDR2 are MNHEY and SVGEGT. V was clipped by 3 bases and J by 5 bases, with 10 bases between them. The CDR3 reads CASSYLAGETQYF. The CDR3 bases are TGTGCCAGCAGTTATCTAGCCGGGGAGACCCAGTACTTC.

This chain joins TRBV9 and TRBJ2-5; 10 positions match TRBD2. From germline, CDR1 is SGDLS and CDR2 YYNGEE. The CDR3 totals 16 residues. J was trimmed by 5 bases and V by 3 bases; bases with no gene match: 10. CDR3 residues: CASSANRAGGRETQYF. The CDR3 nucleotides are TGTGCCAGCAGCGCAAACCGAGCGGGGGGGCGTGAGACCCAGTACTTC.

This clone was seen a single time. The chain employs TRBV6-5 and TRBJ1-5, with 10 bases fitting TRBD1. This CDR3 spans 15 amino acids. From germline, CDR1 is MNHEY and CDR2 SVGAGI. Losses at the gene ends were 4 bases for V and 4 bases for J; bases not matched to a gene: 4. The CDR3 sequence is CASSSRDRGNQPQHF. DNA for the CDR3: TGTGCCAGCAGTTCAAGGGACAGGGGAAATCAGCCCCAGCATTTT.

The chain has TRBV7-9 and TRBJ2-1; 8 bases line up with TRBD1. Germline loops: CDR1 SEHNR, CDR2 FQNEAQ (reference sequence). This CDR3 is built from 17 residues. V was clipped by 5 bases and J by 7 bases; unmatched bases: 16. The DNA of the CDR3 is TGTGCCAGCAGCGGAACCTACTCGGGACAGGCTTCGAATGAGCAGTTCTTC. Translated: CASSGTYSGQASNEQFF. Variable domain in full (rest from reference TRBV7-9 and TRBJ2-1): DTGVSQNPRHKITKRGQNVTFRCDPISEHNRLYWYRQTLGQGPEFLTYFQNEAQLEKSRLLSDRFSAERPKGSFSTLEIQRTEQGDSAMYLCASSGTYSGQASNEQFFGPGTRLTVL.

The gene calls are TRBV10-2 and TRBJ2-1, with a weak D call TRBD2 (6 bases). The CDR3 contains 12 residues. The germline V and J ends were trimmed by 7 bases and 10 bases, with 14 bases remaining between them. Germline loops: CDR1 WSHSY, CDR2 SAAADI. The CDR3 loop is CASMTSTGEQFF. The CDR3 nucleotides are TGCGCCAGCATGACTAGTACCGGCGAGCAGTTCTTC.